The present T cell receptor beta chain was sequenced within a study of T cell repertoires in cytomegalovirus infection. For the study at large: Public TCR beta signature analysis indicated the presence of both CMV infection and matching HLA type.

The ends were cut back, 3 bases at V and 0 bases at J, with 20 bases in the middle. The CDR3 is 18 amino acids. General study results and limits: Identification of carriers of CMV plus the relevant HLA was performed using cumulative public TCR beta family frequency. The response measured ex vivo was dominated by TCR beta clonotypes (HLA-C-restricted and CMV-specific).

Points on this clonotype: Antigen specificity is unknown.

TCRdb reprocessed the reads with MiXCR, giving one entry per CDR3 protein. The sample holds 400,000 or so distinct CDR3 sequences, around a sixth seen once. The gene calls are TRBV12-3 or TRBV12-4 and TRBJ2-5; D unclear. The sample taken for sequencing was PBMCs. The receptor's source is a human donor in good health (CMV status not recorded). Some clones in this sample may be carry-over from other donors' samples. The CDR3 nucleotides read TGTGCCAGCAGTTTCATGATGGCGGATCTTTCTGACCAAGAGACCCAGTACTTC. Protein sequence: CASSFMMADLSDQETQYF.